This is a list of T cell receptor beta chains from one sample in a study of T cell responses to AZD1222 COVID-19 vaccine. The protocol was immunoSEQ multiplex PCR, while the TCRdb copy is restricted to in-frame clones and leaves out a portion. The sample shows over 140,000 clones, nearly 95% of them seen only once. The input for sequencing was peripheral blood, taken 28 days after the second AZD1222 dose. The receptors originated from an adult who received the AZD1222 COVID-19 vaccine. Each CDR3 is given with its conserved first and last residue. D genes are given only for firm matches. Rows give clone size only sometimes, using once, few, many, or a class for an expanded clone.

len,j_gene,d_gene,abundance,v_gene,CDR3aa,CDR3nt
13,TRBJ2-1,.,.,TRBV9,CASSILAHNEQFF,TGTGCCAGCAGCATCCTAGCTCACAATGAGCAGTTCTTC
13,TRBJ1-2,.,.,TRBV28,CASSPWGALGYTF,TGTGCCAGCAGCCCCTGGGGGGCGTTGGGCTACACCTTC
16,TRBJ2-7,TRBD2,.,TRBV4-1,CASSQVLAGEAYEQYF,TGCGCCAGCAGCCAAGTACTAGCGGGAGAAGCCTACGAGCAGTACTTC
13,TRBJ2-7,.,.,TRBV2,CASSEAKLVRQYF,TGTGCCAGCAGTGAAGCGAAACTAGTTCGGCAGTACTTC
13,TRBJ1-1,.,.,TRBV19,CASSTSKNTEAFF,TGTGCCAGTAGTACATCAAAGAACACTGAAGCTTTCTTT
14,TRBJ2-5,.,.,TRBV6-5,CASSYSWRGETQYF,TGTGCCAGCAGTTACTCGTGGAGGGGGGAGACCCAGTACTTC
16,TRBJ2-2,.,.,TRBV5-1,CASSLRTGWDTGELFF,TGCGCCAGCAGCTTACGAACGGGATGGGACACCGGGGAGCTGTTTTTT
14,TRBJ2-2,.,.,TRBV3-1/TRBV3-2,CASSQDSRNWELFF,TGTGCCAGCAGCCAAGATTCGCGTAACTGGGAGCTGTTTTTT
14,TRBJ1-5,.,.,TRBV6-2/TRBV6-3,CASSTQGSNQPQHF,TGTGCCAGCAGTACCCAAGGGAGCAATCAGCCCCAGCATTTT
13,TRBJ1-1,.,few,TRBV11-2,CASSAQPRTEAFF,TGTGCCAGCAGCGCCCAACCCCGGACTGAAGCTTTCTTT
12,TRBJ1-5,.,.,TRBV28,CASSFSNQPQHF,TGTGCCAGCAGTTTTAGCAATCAGCCCCAGCATTTT
14,TRBJ2-3,TRBD1,.,TRBV2,CASIRDRVADTQYF,TGTGCCAGCATCCGGGACAGGGTTGCAGATACGCAGTATTTT
16,TRBJ1-4,.,.,TRBV27,CASSVRGSTTNEKLFF,TGTGCCAGCAGTGTCCGGGGTAGCACGACTAATGAAAAACTGTTTTTT
11,TRBJ2-3,.,.,TRBV29-1,CSANQGGTQYF,TGCAGCGCCAACCAGGGGGGTACGCAGTATTTT
14,TRBJ2-7,.,.,TRBV15,CATNRDSNSYEQYF,TGTGCCACCAACCGGGACTCCAACTCCTACGAGCAGTACTTC
15,TRBJ2-2,.,.,TRBV9,CASSDSNANTGELFF,TGTGCCAGCAGCGACTCAAATGCGAACACCGGGGAGCTGTTTTTT
15,TRBJ1-6,TRBD1,.,TRBV6-5,CASSYSWTGESPLHF,TGTGCCAGCAGTTACTCGTGGACAGGGGAATCACCCCTCCACTTT
16,TRBJ2-1,.,.,TRBV11-3,CASSRASQGVWNEQFF,TGTGCCAGCAGCCGTGCGTCACAGGGCGTTTGGAATGAGCAGTTCTTC
14,TRBJ2-2,.,.,TRBV11-2,CASSLNKFSGELFF,TGTGCCAGCAGCCTTAATAAGTTTTCCGGGGAGCTGTTTTTT
15,TRBJ2-1,.,.,TRBV9,CASSVDGTADNEQFF,TGTGCCAGCAGCGTAGATGGCACGGCCGACAATGAGCAGTTCTTC
16,TRBJ2-4,.,.,TRBV6-6,CASSYSTGRAKNIQYF,TGTGCCAGCAGTTACTCGACCGGGCGCGCCAAAAACATTCAGTACTTC
15,TRBJ1-2,.,.,TRBV3-1/TRBV3-2,CASSHVRHRESGYTF,TGTGCCAGCAGCCATGTCCGTCACAGGGAGAGCGGCTACACCTTC
15,TRBJ1-5,TRBD1,.,TRBV3-1/TRBV3-2,CASSQGDRSNQPQHF,TGTGCCAGCAGCCAAGGGGACAGATCCAATCAGCCCCAGCATTTT
14,TRBJ1-2,TRBD1,.,TRBV9,CASSAGQDNYGYTF,TGTGCCAGCAGCGCAGGACAGGACAACTATGGCTACACCTTC
15,TRBJ1-3,.,.,TRBV3-1/TRBV3-2,CASSQVSGSGNTIYF,TGTGCCAGCAGCCAAGTCTCAGGGTCGGGAAACACCATATATTTT
15,TRBJ2-7,TRBD2,.,TRBV5-1,CASSWLAGGLYEQYF,TGCGCCAGCAGCTGGCTAGCGGGGGGGCTCTACGAGCAGTACTTC
14,TRBJ2-3,.,once,TRBV11-3,CASSDDGYTDTQYF,TGTGCCAGCAGCGACGACGGATACACAGATACGCAGTATTTT
12,TRBJ1-1,.,once,TRBV6-6,CASSYTNTEAFF,TGTGCCAGCAGTTACACTAACACTGAAGCTTTCTTT
13,TRBJ1-4,TRBD1,.,TRBV6-5,CASRGQSNEKLFF,TGTGCCAGCCGGGGACAGTCTAATGAAAAACTGTTTTTT
14,TRBJ1-6,.,.,TRBV7-9,CASSLVRNNSPLHF,TGTGCCAGCAGCTTAGTACGAAATAATTCACCCCTCCACTTT
13,TRBJ1-2,.,.,TRBV11-3,CASSSQQGYGYTF,TGTGCCAGCAGCTCTCAACAGGGCTATGGCTACACCTTC
14,TRBJ2-2,.,.,TRBV4-3,CASSQGGTAGELFF,TGCGCCAGCAGCCAGGGCGGGACCGCCGGGGAGCTGTTTTTT
19,TRBJ1-6,.,.,TRBV4-3,CASSLRTPDRGPYNSPLHF,TGCGCCAGCAGCCTAAGAACCCCTGATAGAGGGCCCTATAATTCACCCCTCCACTTT
17,TRBJ2-2,.,.,TRBV18,CASSTTGPSADTGELFF,TGTGCCAGCTCCACCACGGGGCCCTCGGCGGACACCGGGGAGCTGTTTTTT
14,TRBJ1-1,.,.,TRBV7-2,CASSLGGRGRIAFF,TGTGCCAGCAGCTTAGGTGGGCGGGGAAGGATAGCTTTCTTT
16,TRBJ2-7,.,.,TRBV7-2,CASSPTPSPPEPEQYF,TGTGCCAGCAGCCCAACCCCCAGTCCCCCCGAGCCCGAGCAGTACTTC
16,TRBJ1-1,.,once,TRBV28,CASSLLFSEMNTEAFF,TGTGCCAGCAGTTTATTATTCTCCGAAATGAACACTGAAGCTTTCTTT
15,TRBJ1-2,TRBD1,.,TRBV5-1,CASSLRGQGRDGYTF,TGCGCCAGCAGCTTGAGAGGACAGGGGCGCGATGGCTACACCTTC
13,TRBJ1-1,.,.,TRBV10-3,CAISSGGSTEAFF,TGTGCCATCAGTTCTGGGGGAAGCACTGAAGCTTTCTTT
12,TRBJ1-3,.,.,TRBV7-9,CASSPQGNTIYF,TGTGCCAGCAGCCCACAGGGAAACACCATATATTTT
16,TRBJ1-5,TRBD1,once,TRBV15,CATSRDEGASNQPQHF,TGTGCCACCAGCAGAGATGAGGGGGCGAGCAATCAGCCCCAGCATTTT
16,TRBJ2-7,TRBD2,once,TRBV6-2/TRBV6-3,CASSYRREEWSYEQYF,TGTGCCAGCAGTTATCGGCGGGAGGAATGGTCCTACGAGCAGTACTTC
15,TRBJ1-1,.,.,TRBV9,CASSVDQGRWGEAFF,TGTGCCAGCAGCGTAGACCAGGGGCGGTGGGGTGAAGCTTTCTTT
16,TRBJ2-6,.,.,TRBV4-2,CASSQTQSSGANVLTF,TGTGCCAGCAGCCAAACACAGAGCTCTGGGGCCAACGTCCTGACTTTC
13,TRBJ2-7,.,.,TRBV9,CASSVGLNYEQYF,TGTGCCAGCAGCGTAGGCTTGAATTACGAGCAGTACTTC
17,TRBJ2-2,.,.,TRBV9,CASSVATGFANTGELFF,TGTGCCAGCAGCGTAGCTACTGGGTTCGCGAACACCGGGGAGCTGTTTTTT
17,TRBJ2-7,TRBD2,.,TRBV7-2,CASSPFSAGGHTYEQYF,TGTGCCAGCAGCCCATTCAGTGCGGGAGGGCATACCTACGAGCAGTACTTC
14,TRBJ1-1,.,once,TRBV6-5,CASRAGGLGTEAFF,TGTGCCAGCAGAGCAGGAGGTTTGGGCACTGAAGCTTTCTTT
14,TRBJ2-1,TRBD2,.,TRBV6-2/TRBV6-3,CASSYLAGDNEQFF,TGTGCCAGCAGTTACTTAGCGGGAGACAATGAGCAGTTCTTC
15,TRBJ2-1,TRBD2,.,TRBV9,CASSVTAGAYNEQFF,TGTGCCAGCAGCGTAACAGCGGGGGCCTACAATGAGCAGTTCTTC